Here is one T cell receptor (beta chain) with its context. Germline CDR1 is MNHEY and CDR2 is SMNVEV (reference sequence). Deletions cut 7 bases from V and 2 bases from J, with 12 bases between. The CDR3 consists of 15 residues. The data are from a study of OX40 agonist ivuxolimab in advanced cancers. Repertoires were generated with immunoSEQ multiplex PCR, while TCRdb's copy carries only in-frame clones and drops some. Here the sample spans some 35,000 clones, around 85% being singletons. The TCR originated in an adult with an advanced solid tumor such as melanoma, head and neck, liver or kidney cancer. The chain uses TRBV27 and TRBJ1-6, with D possibly matching TRBD1 (6 bases). The sample in question was CD4+ or CD8+ T cells sorted from blood, obtained in a trial of the OX40 agonist ivuxolimab. The CDR3 region is CASTRQVTYNSPLHF. As DNA, the CDR3 is TGTGCCAGCACAAGACAGGTTACCTATAATTCACCCCTCCACTTT.